These 4 T cell receptor beta chains were sequenced from one sample in a study of T-cell reconstitution after alpha-beta-depleted transplantation in children. It was with unique molecular identifiers that the TCRbeta library was prepared. From the PCR reads, TCRdb called clonotypes with MiXCR, one entry per CDR3 protein. Of 330,000 or so distinct CDR3 sequences listed, about a tenth are singletons. Sequencing used PBMCs from the stem cell graft donor, obtained from the stem cell graft. The receptors come from a human donor who donated a stem cell graft to a child with acute lymphoblastic leukemia.

In this sample, this clonotype turned up a few times. This chain links TRBV4-1 with TRBJ2-7; 7 nucleotides align to TRBD2. From germline, CDR1 is MGHRA and CDR2 YSYEKL. The CDR3 is 15 amino acids. Unmatched junction bases numbered 4, after V lost 0 bases and J lost 2 bases. This chain's CDR3 is CASSQDLGGTYEQYF. DNA of the CDR3: TGCGCCAGCAGCCAAGATCTGGGGGGGACCTACGAGCAGTACTTC.

The rearrangement joins TRBV20-1 to TRBJ2-7; D may be TRBD2 (6 bases). V dropped 3 bases and J dropped 2 bases, with 17 bases sitting between them. The CDR3 spans 15 residues. CDR1 and CDR2 (germline): DFQATT, SNEGSKA (reference sequence). The CDR3 is CSARNAGRATYEQYF. Here the CDR3 DNA reads TGCAGTGCTAGGAACGCCGGGAGAGCCACCTACGAGCAGTACTTC.

This clonotype is a singleton in its sample. The CDR3 region is CASSIGGGVNEQFF. DNA for the CDR3: TGTGCCAGTAGCATTGGGGGGGGGGTCAATGAGCAGTTCTTC. The rearrangement joins TRBV19 to TRBJ2-1, with 7 bases that match TRBD2. The CDR3 length is 14 residues. CDR1 is LNHDA, CDR2 SQIVND, per germline (reference sequence). Trimming removed 6 bases from V and 6 bases from J; junction bases left unmatched: 8. Full variable domain (remainder filled in from reference TRBV19 and TRBJ2-1): DGGITQSPKYLFRKEGQNVTLSCEQNLNHDAMYWYRQDPGQGLRLIYYSQIVNDFQKGDIAEGYSVSREKKESFPLTVTSAQKNPTAFYLCASSIGGGVNEQFFGPGTRLTVL.

The rearrangement links TRBV7-9 to TRBJ2-2; tentatively, D is TRBD1 (7 bases). Germline loops: CDR1 SEHNR, CDR2 FQNEAQ (reference sequence). The length of the CDR3 is 15 residues. V lost 6 bases to trimming and J lost 3 bases, with 14 bases between them. CDR3 protein: CASRRQGGDTGELFF. CDR3 bases: TGTGCCAGCAGGCGACAGGGAGGAGACACCGGGGAGCTGTTTTTT. The full variable domain, in which reference TRBV7-9 and TRBJ2-2 provide the parts outside the CDR3, is DTGVSQNPRHKITKRGQNVTFRCDPISEHNRLYWYRQTLGQGPEFLTYFQNEAQLEKSRLLSDRFSAERPKGSFSTLEIQRTEQGDSAMYLCASRRQGGDTGELFFGEGSRLTVL.